These 21 T cell receptor beta chains share one sample of origin, sequenced in a study of shared clonotypes between healthy human individuals. TCRdb's table, derived via immunoSEQ multiplex PCR, lists solely in-frame clones and lacks some. The top ten hold 0.045% to 0.06% of the sample, which has a few hundred thousand clones, 95% to 98% seen once. The specimen sequenced was naive CD4+ T cells sorted from blood. Subset here: CD45RA+ positively selected. The receptors stem from a woman aged 25 to 45 in good health.

This chain links TRBV7-9 with TRBJ1-1; TRBD1 might be the D (5 bases). V was pared by 5 bases and J by 0 bases, with 10 bases between. The CDR3 extends over 14 amino acids. CDR1 is SEHNR and CDR2 is FQNEAQ in the germline V gene (reference sequence). The CDR3 coding sequence is TGTGCCAGCAGCGTGGGACGGATGAACACTGAAGCTTTCTTT. Translating it yields CASSVGRMNTEAFF.

The chain links TRBV11-2 to TRBJ1-1; no reliable D call. V lost 1 base and J lost 5, with 8 bases in between. Germline V lookup: CDR1 SGHAT, CDR2 FQNNGV. The CDR3 spans 13 residues. The CDR3 sequence is CASSLGPGTEAFF. Written as DNA, the CDR3 is TGTGCCAGCAGCTTAGGACCGGGGACTGAAGCTTTCTTT. Based on the CDR3 plus reference TRBV11-2 and TRBJ1-1, the full variable domain is EAGVAQSPRYKIIEKRQSVAFWCNPISGHATLYWYQQILGQGPKLLIQFQNNGVVDDSQLPKDRFSAERLKGVDSTLKIQPAKLEDSAVYLCASSLGPGTEAFFGQGTRLTVV.

The gene calls are TRBV7-2 and TRBJ1-4; maybe TRBD1 (5 bases). V gave up 6 bases and J gave up 3 bases, with 11 bases separating them. Germline CDR1 is SGHTA and CDR2 is FQGNSA. The CDR3 is 14 residues long. The DNA of the CDR3 is TGTGCCAGCAGTCTGGGACGGGCTAATGAAAAACTGTTTTTT. This encodes CASSLGRANEKLFF.

The V call is TRBV9, the J call TRBJ2-1; the D is unclear. The V end was cut by 4 bases, the J end by 3 bases, with 11 bases between. There are 14 residues in the CDR3. Per the germline V gene, CDR1 is SGDLS and CDR2 is YYNGEE. The CDR3 protein is CASSPSSIYNEQFF. The CDR3 DNA reads TGTGCCAGCAGCCCAAGCAGCATCTACAATGAGCAGTTCTTC.

The chain is built from TRBV7-8 and TRBJ2-5, with TRBD1 matching 7 bases. The CDR3 totals 15 residues. The junction had 12 bases not matched to a gene; V was cut back by 0 bases and J by 11 bases. In germline, CDR1 is SGHVS, CDR2 FQNEAQ. CDR3 sequence (DNA): TGTGCCAGCAGCTTAGCTGAGGGGGCTACTACGAAGCAGTACTTC. It is translated as CASSLAEGATTKQYF.

The genes are TRBV11-2 and TRBJ2-7; 7 bases are shared with TRBD2. V lost 1 base to trimming and J lost 3 bases; unmatched junction nucleotides: 9. Germline CDR1 reads SGHAT; CDR2 reads FQNNGV. The CDR3 has 16 residues. The CDR3 DNA sequence: TGTGCCAGCAGCTTAGTAGGGGCTAGCGGAAACTACGAGCAGTACTTC. This encodes CASSLVGASGNYEQYF.

This clone was picked up one time. V and J are TRBV27 and TRBJ1-4; possible D gene TRBD1, 5 bases. This CDR3 has 16 amino acids. The germline V gene encodes CDR1 MNHEY and CDR2 SMNVEV (reference sequence). V lost 5 bases, J lost 4 bases, and 17 bases lay in between. CDR3 DNA: TGTGCCAGCAGTCGCTCTGCGGGGGTGAATAATGAAAAACTGTTTTTT. Amino acids: CASSRSAGVNNEKLFF.

The CDR3 bases are TGTGCCAGCAGCAGGACTGGGAACTACGAGCAGTACTTC. Its translation: CASSRTGNYEQYF. The chain uses TRBV6-5 and TRBJ2-7; tentatively, D is TRBD2 (5 bases). The CDR3 is 13 residues long. The V gene's germline CDR1 is MNHEY and CDR2 SVGAGI. V dropped 6 bases and J dropped 3 bases, with 12 bases sitting between them.

In its sample, this clone was seen once. This sequence joins TRBV5-1 and TRBJ2-5; a possible D gene is TRBD2 (6 bases). This CDR3 contains 15 residues. Trimming shortened V by 0 bases and J by 4 bases, and 13 bases separated the two germline ends. CDR1 SGHRS and CDR2 YFSETQ come from the germline V gene. The CDR3: CASSLERGSGETQYF. The CDR3 DNA sequence: TGCGCCAGCAGCTTGGAACGGGGGTCGGGAGAGACCCAGTACTTC. Full variable domain (remainder filled in from reference TRBV5-1 and TRBJ2-5): KAGVTQTPRYLIKTRGQQVTLSCSPISGHRSVSWYQQTPGQGLQFLFEYFSETQRNKGNFPGRFSGRQFSNSRSEMNVSTLELGDSALYLCASSLERGSGETQYFGPGTRLLVL.

The chain has TRBV18 and TRBJ1-1; D might be TRBD1 (6 bases). Germline CDR1 KGHSH, CDR2 LQKENI. V dropped 4 bases and J dropped 1 base, with 13 bases sitting between them. This CDR3 is built from 15 residues. The CDR3 nucleotides are TGTGCCAGCTCACTTAGTCCAGGGGAGAACACTGAAGCTTTCTTT. It encodes CASSLSPGENTEAFF.

In DNA form, the CDR3 reads TGCGGACTAGGGGCCCACGAGCAGTACTTC. It yields the protein CGLGAHEQYF. This chain connects TRBV20-1 to TRBJ2-7; 7 nucleotides line up with TRBD2. The CDR3 spans 10 residues. Germline V CDR1 and CDR2: DFQATT, SNEGSKA (reference sequence).

The chain is built from TRBV28 and TRBJ2-7; the match to TRBD2 covers 12 bases. With 10 bases clipped from V and 6 bases from J, the junction kept 13 bases outside the gene matches. There are 15 residues in the CDR3. Per the germline V gene, CDR1 is MDHEN and CDR2 is SYDVKM. CDR3 sequence (DNA): TGTGCCACCAGGGCCCACTCGGGACTAGCGGGCGAGCAGTACTTC. Translated, it gives CATRAHSGLAGEQYF.

This clone has a single count. The rearrangement links TRBV7-6 to TRBJ2-5; 9 bases are shared with TRBD2. Germline CDR1 is SGHVS and CDR2 is FNYEAQ. The CDR3 runs to 13 residues. V lost 7 bases to trimming and J lost 5 bases; unmatched junction nucleotides: 5. CDR3 sequence: CASTNSGGETQYF. The CDR3 region has the DNA TGTGCCAGCACCAACAGCGGGGGGGAGACCCAGTACTTC.

The chain combines TRBV27 with TRBJ1-1, with D maybe TRBD1 (6 bases). V dropped 6 bases and J dropped 4 bases, with 18 bases sitting between them. CDR1 is MNHEY, CDR2 SMNVEV, per germline (reference sequence). The CDR3 consists of 15 residues. Written as DNA, the CDR3 is TGTGCCAGCAGCCAAACTGCACAGGGTTTCACTGAAGCTTTCTTT. Protein sequence: CASSQTAQGFTEAFF.

The chain couples TRBV28 to TRBJ1-5, with unresolved D. The CDR3 loop spans 14 amino acids. The V gene's germline CDR1 is MDHEN and CDR2 SYDVKM. The V gene lost 5 bases and the J gene lost 1 base, with 9 bases spanning the gap. This chain's CDR3 is CASSPRLSNQPQHF. As DNA, the CDR3 is TGTGCCAGCAGTCCTAGATTAAGCAATCAGCCCCAGCATTTT. The variable domain in full, completed from reference TRBV28 and TRBJ1-5, reads DVKVTQSSRYLVKRTGEKVFLECVQDMDHENMFWYRQDPGLGLRLIYFSYDVKMKEKGDIPEGYSVSREKKERFSLILESASTNQTSMYLCASSPRLSNQPQHFGDGTRLSIL.

This chain links TRBV29-1 with TRBJ2-3; 8 nucleotides agree with TRBD1. The germline gives CDR1 SQVTM, CDR2 ANQGSEA. V gave up 2 bases and J gave up 3 bases; unmatched junction bases: 4. CDR3 length: 14 residues. CDR3 protein: CSVEPRTGTDTQYF. CDR3 in DNA: TGCAGCGTTGAACCCCGGACAGGGACAGATACGCAGTATTTT.

The V and J genes are TRBV28 and TRBJ2-3; D tentatively reads TRBD1 or TRBD2 (5 bases each). With 3 bases removed from V and 3 bases from J, the gap between germline ends came to 13 bases. The germline gives CDR1 MDHEN, CDR2 SYDVKM. There are 15 residues in the CDR3. CDR3: CASSFGGTGTDTQYF. CDR3 in DNA: TGTGCCAGCAGTTTCGGTGGGACCGGGACAGATACGCAGTATTTT.

This sequence joins TRBV5-4 and TRBJ2-5, with D hard to call. Germline V gives CDR1 SGHNT, CDR2 YYREEE (reference sequence). V lost 2 bases and J lost 5, with 19 bases in between. The CDR3 has 16 amino acids. The CDR3 sequence is CASSLSLSPPGETQYF. CDR3 nucleotide sequence: TGTGCCAGCAGCTTAAGTTTAAGTCCCCCGGGCGAGACCCAGTACTTC.

The chain uses TRBV27 and TRBJ1-4, with TRBD1 matching over 10 bases. Germline values: CDR1 MNHEY, CDR2 SMNVEV (reference sequence). Trimming at V came to 3 bases and at J to 5 bases, leaving 3 bases not matched to a gene. This CDR3 is built from 15 residues. Here the CDR3 reads CASSFQGQGNEKLFF. The CDR3 DNA is TGTGCCAGCAGTTTCCAGGGACAGGGGAATGAAAAACTGTTTTTT.

The V call is TRBV7-8, the J call TRBJ2-5; 10 bases agree with TRBD2. The germline gives CDR1 SGHVS, CDR2 FQNEAQ. Trimming took 11 bases from V and 3 from J; bases not matched to a gene: 21. CDR3 length: 18 residues. The DNA for the CDR3 is TGTGCCTCAACTCACCGACTGAAGCGGGAGGGCCTCGAAGAGACCCAGTACTTC. It yields the protein CASTHRLKREGLEETQYF.

The chain employs TRBV11-3 and TRBJ1-1; 8 bases agree with TRBD1. Trimming removed 1 base from V and 8 bases from J; junction bases left unmatched: 3. This CDR3 has 13 amino acids. The germline V gene encodes CDR1 SGHNT and CDR2 YENEEA. As DNA, the CDR3 is TGTGCCAGCAGCTTAGCCCGGACAGGGGAAGCTTTCTTT. This codes for CASSLARTGEAFF.